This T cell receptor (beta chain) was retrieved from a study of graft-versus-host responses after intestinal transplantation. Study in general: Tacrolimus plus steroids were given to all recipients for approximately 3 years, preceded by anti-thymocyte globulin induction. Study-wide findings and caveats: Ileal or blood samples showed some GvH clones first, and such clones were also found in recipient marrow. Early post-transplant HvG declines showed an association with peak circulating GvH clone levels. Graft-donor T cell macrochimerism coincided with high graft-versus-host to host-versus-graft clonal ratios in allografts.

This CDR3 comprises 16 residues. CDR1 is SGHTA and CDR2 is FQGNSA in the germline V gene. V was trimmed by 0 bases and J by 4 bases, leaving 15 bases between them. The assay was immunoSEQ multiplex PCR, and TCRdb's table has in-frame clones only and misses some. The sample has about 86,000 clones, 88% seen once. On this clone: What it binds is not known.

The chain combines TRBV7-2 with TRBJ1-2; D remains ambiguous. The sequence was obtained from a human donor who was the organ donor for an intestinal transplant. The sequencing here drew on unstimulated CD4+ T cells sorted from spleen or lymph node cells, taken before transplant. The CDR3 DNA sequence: TGTGCCAGCAGCTTAGCCGGGTCCCCAACCTTCTATGGCTACACCTTC. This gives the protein CASSLAGSPTFYGYTF.